The source of this T cell receptor beta chain is a study of beta chain features in type 1 diabetes (dated by TCRdb to about 2018). Notes on the research overall: Mean age, gender distribution, total cell number and subset yield were not different between patients and healthy donors. A total of around 110,000,000 sorted cells were examined across all samples, and RNA yield correlated strongly with the number of cells per subset. The study compared the TCRB repertoires of sorted circulating CD4+ T cell subsets in recently diagnosed type 1 diabetes patients with those in matched healthy donors. Regulatory and stem cell-like memory subsets were obtained from only 8 patients and roughly eight healthy donors, while naive and central memory subsets were obtained from all 30 or so donors. The investigation overall reported the following: A moderate but significant shortening of TCRB CDR3 length was observed in type 1 diabetes patients in all four CD4+ subsets. At VDJ recombination sites, type 1 diabetes patients had fewer insertions and more deleted nucleotides, which implies abnormalities in thymic rearrangement. Because small numbers of individuals were included in the HLA sub-analyses, any influence of HLA type on TCRB rearrangement was left unresolved. Naive, central memory and regulatory TCRB repertoires appeared to be more alike among patients than among healthy donors. PCR might favor shorter templates, but patient and control samples were amplified and corrected together, so any skew would affect both groups equally. Sequencing cDNA rather than genomic DNA could over-represent highly expressing activated cells, although activation and CD3 levels did not differ between groups.

Each donor gave one peripheral blood draw, averaging around 0.11 L, which was collected into heparinised tubes. A BD FACSAria II was used to sort naive, central memory, regulatory and stem cell-like memory CD4+ T cells with a panel that included CD45RO, CCR7, CD25, CD127, CD95 and CD27. A purity above 95% was achieved for all sorted populations. PBMCs were isolated right away by Lymphoprep density gradient centrifugation and were stained directly, without culture. To minimize batch effects, samples were stained and sorted in pairs, one healthy donor with one patient per experiment. This clone has just a few counts. Its antigen is unknown. No much larger clone exists at a distance of one base, and base qualities are not known. The CDR3 starts with the cysteine, ends with the phenylalanine, and has 15 residues. Only the CDR3 portion is preserved as DNA: 45 bases, with reading frame beginning at the first base. The germline V gene (reference sequence) supplies CDR1 LNHDA and CDR2 SQIVND. Trimmed from V: 3 bases; trimmed from J: 7 bases; junction bases lacking a gene match: 9.

The entire amount of isolated RNA was reverse transcribed using the High Capacity cDNA Reverse Transcription Kit, so the sequenced TCRB transcripts were expressed ones. Naive, central memory and regulatory T cell samples underwent deep immunoSEQ sequencing, averaging about 3.57 million total reads per sample. After sorted cells were lysed in RLT buffer, RNA was extracted with DNase-treated RNeasy Micro or Mini kits, with the choice depending on cell number. Each cell subset was processed separately to prevent cross-contamination, with patient and healthy donor samples processed together. Using the immunoSEQ multiplex PCR, TCRB sequences were amplified from cDNA into 87-bp fragments spanning the CDR3 region. Sequencing of the amplicons was done on the Illumina HiSeq platform. The original methods were these. PCR bias was computationally corrected using synthetic template baselines, reads within Hamming distance 2 were collapsed, and singletons that could not be merged were discarded. By aligning reads against IMGT, V, D and J genes, CDR3 length, and insertions or deletions at six rearrangement sites were assigned. Clonotype counts were normalized to sorted cell number within each subset before computing true diversity and Gini coefficients with the tcR R package. Repertoire sharing was quantified using the overlap coefficient calculated on TCRB nucleotide sequences. As a proxy for the pre-selection repertoire, out-of-frame TCRB sequences from naive cells were analyzed. The source is immuneACCESS, and TCRdb retained only in-frame sequences with V and J called. Part of the clones is not carried over; for the studies checked, unresolved V genes explain less than half of this, and the remainder is unexplained. V, J and clone size derive from that table, while D and trimming were established from the DNA sequence. The sample table shows about 360,000 clones, and approximately 12% are seen once. In total, the top ten clones hold approximately 0.015% of the sample.

The source material was naive CD4+ T cells from blood. The label giving this sample's cell subset or site can be read as: true naive CD4+ T cells. The chain employs TRBV19 and TRBJ2-1; 7 middle bases align to TRBD2. This TCR came from a man aged 18 to 30 in good health. Here the CDR3 is given as CASSIWEGSENEQFF. The sequenced DNA is TGTGCCAGTAGTATCTGGGAGGGCTCTGAAAATGAGCAGTTCTTC. Reference TRBV19 and TRBJ2-1 genes cover what lies past the CDR3, so the full variable domain is DGGITQSPKYLFRKEGQNVTLSCEQNLNHDAMYWYRQDPGQGLRLIYYSQIVNDFQKGDIAEGYSVSREKKESFPLTVTSAQKNPTAFYLCASSIWEGSENEQFFGPGTRLTVL.